This T cell receptor beta chain was obtained from a study of T cells after yellow fever vaccination. The wider study: Libraries from low-cell-number fractions were prepared with the SMART-Seq v4 Ultra Low Input RNA kit. The study, taken as a whole, reports: The secondary response was weaker, and its peak arrived faster, on day 5 versus 15. Reappearing after the booster were most of the clones from primary vaccination (about 96% CD4, approximately 85% CD8).

In its sample, this clonotype was seen a few times. What it binds is unknown. The germline V gene has CDR1 DFQATT and CDR2 SNEGSKA (reference sequence). V lost 6 bases to trimming and J lost 1 base; unmatched junction nucleotides: 6. The CDR3 length is 14 residues. 5'RACE template switching generated TCR cDNA, adding a universal primer site and UMIs. TCRdb redid the calling of the 5' RACE reads with MiXCR, one entry per CDR3 protein. The profile shows 500,000 to 700,000 distinct CDR3 sequences, less than 20% of them singletons. The source was PBMCs, collected 15 days after the yellow fever booster vaccination. The V gene is TRBV20-1, the J gene TRBJ2-1; 7 bases line up with TRBD1. The clonotype comes from a man aged 30 to 39 who received the YFV17D yellow fever vaccine. The CDR3 is CSALRTGSYNEQFF. DNA for the CDR3: TGCAGTGCCCTACGGACAGGTTCCTACAATGAGCAGTTCTTC.